These 2 T cell receptor beta chains were all obtained from the same sample, sequenced in a study of blood T cell repertoires in COVID-19 (dated by TCRdb to 2020 to 2022). Library prep was done by the immunoSEQ multiplex PCR assay. In TCRdb, the immuneACCESS table is reduced to in-frame sequences with V and J assigned. These tables do not hold every clone; where another copy was compared, an unresolved V gene accounts for under half, and the others remain unexplained. For this sample the table gives approximately 150,000 clones, of which 80% were detected only once. The ten most abundant clones make up 4.5% to 7.5% of the sample. Input material: PBMCs or T cells enriched from blood (not recorded which). All receptors come from a man aged 40-49 years who had recovered from COVID-19.

This clone appeared a few times. The chain employs TRBV4-2 and TRBJ1-2, with a tentative D call TRBD1 (6 bases). The germline V gene has CDR1 LGHNA and CDR2 YNFKEQ. CDR3 size: 17 residues. V dropped 3 bases and J dropped 4 bases, with 21 bases sitting between them. The CDR3, as DNA: TGTGCCAGCAGCCAGGATTCCGGGACACCAGAGATCTATGGCTACACCTTC. It specifies CASSQDSGTPEIYGYTF.

This chain connects TRBV18 to TRBJ2-3; 8 bases agree with TRBD1. Germline assignment: CDR1 KGHSH and CDR2 LQKENI. J was trimmed by 1 base and V by 3 bases; bases with no gene match: 6. The CDR3 covers 16 residues. The CDR3 here is CASSPGTGRGTDTQYF. CDR3 in DNA: TGTGCCAGCTCACCGGGGACAGGAAGAGGCACAGATACGCAGTATTTT.